This TCR beta chain was recorded in a study of breast tumors, draining lymph nodes, adjacent tissues. The germline V gene encodes CDR1 SGHNT and CDR2 YENEEA. The V end was cut by 5 bases, the J end by 4 bases, with 9 bases between. The CDR3 is made up of 13 amino acids. TCRdb recomputed calls from the multiplex PCR reads with MiXCR, one row per CDR3 protein. The data contain under 15,000 distinct CDR3 sequences, roughly 60% of them singletons. The rearrangement uses TRBV11-3 and TRBJ2-1; perhaps TRBD2 as D (6 bases). The sample taken for sequencing was tumor-adjacent breast tissue. The sequence came from a female donor with breast cancer. Some clones in this sample may be carry-over from other donors' samples. The CDR3 sequence is CASSPGRYNEQFF. The CDR3 DNA reads as TGTGCCAGCAGCCCAGGGAGGTACAATGAGCAGTTCTTC.